This entry is about one TCR beta chain. Ten or more counts support this clonotype. Its antigen is unknown. No base quality values were provided; no much bigger clone lies one nucleotide off. These data belong to a study of T-cell reconstitution after alpha-beta-depleted transplantation in children (dated by TCRdb to 2016 to 2017). With respect to the entire study: Using TCR repertoire profiling, the study quantitatively followed how T-cell immune reconstitution unfolded in children after TCRalphabeta/CD19-depleted allogeneic hematopoietic cell transplantation. The paper as a whole reports these results and caveats: In some patients, high TCRbeta diversity at day 60 was attributed to recipient T cells and intrathymic progenitors that had survived conditioning. The apparently early recovery of alphabetaT-cell counts about two months after transplant reportedly depended on only several hundred rapidly expanded clones that came from non-depleted graft cells. The frequencies of hyperexpanded clones fell over the following months, and after one year, T-cell counts and TCRbeta diversity were mostly attributed to newly produced T cells.

Taken from cysteine to phenylalanine, the CDR3 has 13 residues. Here the CDR3 DNA is all that survives: 39 bases in frame from base 1. The germline V gene gives CDR1 as SGDLS and CDR2 as YYNGEE. Deletion took 6 bases off V and 2 bases off J, with a span of 11 bases between the germline ends. Library creation used PCR. The run used an Illumina HiSeq 2500. TCR library preparation used molecular barcoding, with unique molecular identifiers applied to normalize quantification of the TCRbeta repertoire. TCRdb redid the processing of the public reads, applying fastp at Q25 and MiXCR, and retained in-frame beta chains. Each record represents a unique CDR3 protein, reported with the most common genes and DNA among its rows. In all, the sample holds 600,000 to 700,000 distinct CDR3 sequences, and around 14% of those were seen once. Clones ranked in the top ten supply 0.65% to 0.9% of the sample. The sample's treatment or condition label, decoded: allogeneic hematopoietic cell transplantation with graft depleted of TCRalphabeta T cells and CD19 B cells. The transplant recipients were children given TCRalphabeta/CD19-depleted allogeneic hematopoietic cell grafts.

This TCR was sampled from a girl aged 2 to 10 with congenital amegakaryocytic thrombocytopenia, due to receive a stem cell transplant. The sequence is built from TRBV9 and TRBJ1-1; the D gene cannot be resolved reliably. The source was PBMCs, collected before TCRalphabeta/CD19-depleted stem cell transplant. CDR3 region: CASKSQLNTEAFF. The DNA sequence is TGTGCCAGCAAATCCCAGTTAAACACTGAAGCTTTCTTT.